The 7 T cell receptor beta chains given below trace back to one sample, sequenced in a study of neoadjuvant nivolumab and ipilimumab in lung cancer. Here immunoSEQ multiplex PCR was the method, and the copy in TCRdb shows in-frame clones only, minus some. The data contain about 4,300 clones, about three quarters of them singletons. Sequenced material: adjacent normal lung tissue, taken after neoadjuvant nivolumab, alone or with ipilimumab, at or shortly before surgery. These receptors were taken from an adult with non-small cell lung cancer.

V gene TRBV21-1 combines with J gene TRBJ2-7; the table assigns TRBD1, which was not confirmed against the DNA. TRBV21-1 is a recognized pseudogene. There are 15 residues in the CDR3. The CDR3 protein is CASSPSPGDPYEQYF. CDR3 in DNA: TGTGCCAGCAGCCCGAGCCCAGGGGACCCCTACGAGCAGTACTTC.

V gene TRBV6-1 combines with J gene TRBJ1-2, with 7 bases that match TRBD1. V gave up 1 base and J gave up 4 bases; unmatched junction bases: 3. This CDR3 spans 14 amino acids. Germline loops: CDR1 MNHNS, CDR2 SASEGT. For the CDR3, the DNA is TGTGCCAGCAGTGAAGGAGGGGGCGGCTATGGCTACACCTTC. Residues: CASSEGGGGYGYTF.

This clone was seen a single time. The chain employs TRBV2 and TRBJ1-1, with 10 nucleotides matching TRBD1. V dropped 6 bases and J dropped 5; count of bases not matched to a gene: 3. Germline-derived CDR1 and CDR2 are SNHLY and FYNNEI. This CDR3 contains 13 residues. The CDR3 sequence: CASRGTGETEAFF. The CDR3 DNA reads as TGTGCCAGCAGGGGGACAGGGGAAACTGAAGCTTTCTTT.

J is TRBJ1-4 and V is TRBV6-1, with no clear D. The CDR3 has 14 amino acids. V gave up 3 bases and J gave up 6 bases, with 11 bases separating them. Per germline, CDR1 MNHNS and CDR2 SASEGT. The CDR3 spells CASSESPGDEKLFF. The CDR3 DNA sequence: TGTGCCAGCAGTGAGTCCCCCGGGGATGAAAAACTGTTTTTT.

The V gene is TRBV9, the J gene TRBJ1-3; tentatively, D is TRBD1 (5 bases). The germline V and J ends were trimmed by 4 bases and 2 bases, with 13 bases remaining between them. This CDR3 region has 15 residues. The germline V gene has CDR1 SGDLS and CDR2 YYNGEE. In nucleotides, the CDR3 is TGTGCCAGCAGCAAAACTCAGGGAACTGGAAACACCATATATTTT. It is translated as CASSKTQGTGNTIYF.

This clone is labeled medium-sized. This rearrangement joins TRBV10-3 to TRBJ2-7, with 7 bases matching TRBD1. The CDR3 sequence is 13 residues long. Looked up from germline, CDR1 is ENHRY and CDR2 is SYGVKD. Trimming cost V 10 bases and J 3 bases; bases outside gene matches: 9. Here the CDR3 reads CATATGDFYEQYF. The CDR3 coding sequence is TGTGCCACCGCAACAGGGGATTTCTACGAGCAGTACTTC.

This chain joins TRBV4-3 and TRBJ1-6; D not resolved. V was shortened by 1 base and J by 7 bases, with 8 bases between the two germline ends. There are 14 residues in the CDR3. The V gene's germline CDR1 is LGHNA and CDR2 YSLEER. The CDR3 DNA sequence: TGCGCCAGCAGCCAAGGCAACACGAATTCACCCCTCCACTTT. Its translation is CASSQGNTNSPLHF.